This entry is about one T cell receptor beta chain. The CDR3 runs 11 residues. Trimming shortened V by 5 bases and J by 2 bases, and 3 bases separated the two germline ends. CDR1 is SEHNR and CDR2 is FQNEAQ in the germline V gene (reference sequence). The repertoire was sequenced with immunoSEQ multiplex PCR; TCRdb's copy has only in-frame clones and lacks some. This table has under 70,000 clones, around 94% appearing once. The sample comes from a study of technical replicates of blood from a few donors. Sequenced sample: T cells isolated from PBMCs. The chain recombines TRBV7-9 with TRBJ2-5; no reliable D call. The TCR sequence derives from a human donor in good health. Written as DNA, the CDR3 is TGTGCCAGCAGCCTACAAGAGACCCAGTACTTC. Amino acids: CASSLQETQYF. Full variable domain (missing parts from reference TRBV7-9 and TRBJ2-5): DTGVSQNPRHKITKRGQNVTFRCDPISEHNRLYWYRQTLGQGPEFLTYFQNEAQLEKSRLLSDRFSAERPKGSFSTLEIQRTEQGDSAMYLCASSLQETQYFGPGTRLLVL.